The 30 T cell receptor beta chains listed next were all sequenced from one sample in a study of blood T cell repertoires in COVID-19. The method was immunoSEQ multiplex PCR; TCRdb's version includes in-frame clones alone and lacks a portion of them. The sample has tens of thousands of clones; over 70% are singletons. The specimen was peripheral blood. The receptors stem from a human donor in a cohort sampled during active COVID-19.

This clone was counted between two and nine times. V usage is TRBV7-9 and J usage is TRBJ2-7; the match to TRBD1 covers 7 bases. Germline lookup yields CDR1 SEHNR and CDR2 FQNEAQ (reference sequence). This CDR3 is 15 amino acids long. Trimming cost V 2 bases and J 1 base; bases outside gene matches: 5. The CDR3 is CASSLFPGQSYEQYF. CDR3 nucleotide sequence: TGTGCCAGCAGCTTATTCCCGGGACAGTCCTACGAGCAGTACTTC. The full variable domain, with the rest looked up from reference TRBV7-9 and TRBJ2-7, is DTGVSQNPRHKITKRGQNVTFRCDPISEHNRLYWYRQTLGQGPEFLTYFQNEAQLEKSRLLSDRFSAERPKGSFSTLEIQRTEQGDSAMYLCASSLFPGQSYEQYFGPGTRLTVT.

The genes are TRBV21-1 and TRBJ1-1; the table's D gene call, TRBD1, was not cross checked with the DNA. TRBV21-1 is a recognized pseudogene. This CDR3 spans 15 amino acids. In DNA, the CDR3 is TGTGCCAGCAGCAAACGACAGGGGGCGCATTTAGGCGCTTTCTTT. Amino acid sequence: CASSKRQGAHLGAFF.

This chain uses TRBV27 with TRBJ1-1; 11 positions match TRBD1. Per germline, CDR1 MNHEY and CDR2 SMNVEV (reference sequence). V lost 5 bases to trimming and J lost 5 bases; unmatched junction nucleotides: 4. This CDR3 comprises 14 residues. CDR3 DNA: TGTGCCAGCAGTCTAGGGACAGGGGGTACTGAAGCTTTCTTT. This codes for CASSLGTGGTEAFF.

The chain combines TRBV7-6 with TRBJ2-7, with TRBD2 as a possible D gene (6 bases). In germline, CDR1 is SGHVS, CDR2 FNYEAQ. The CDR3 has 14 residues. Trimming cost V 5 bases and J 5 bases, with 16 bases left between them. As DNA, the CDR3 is TGTGCCAGCAGCCCGACCCAGACTAGGAACGAGCAGTACTTC. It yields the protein CASSPTQTRNEQYF. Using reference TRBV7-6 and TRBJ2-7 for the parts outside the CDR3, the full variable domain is GAGVSQSPRYKVTKRGQDVALRCDPISGHVSLYWYRQALGQGPEFLTYFNYEAQQDKSGLPNDRFSAERPEGSISTLTIQRTEQRDSAMYRCASSPTQTRNEQYFGPGTRLTVT.

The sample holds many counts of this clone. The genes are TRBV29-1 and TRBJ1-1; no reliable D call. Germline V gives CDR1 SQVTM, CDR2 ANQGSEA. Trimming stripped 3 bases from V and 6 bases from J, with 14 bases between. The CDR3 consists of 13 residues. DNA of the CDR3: TGCAGCGTTGAGGTAGCGTCTTACCCTGAAGCTTTCTTT. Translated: CSVEVASYPEAFF.

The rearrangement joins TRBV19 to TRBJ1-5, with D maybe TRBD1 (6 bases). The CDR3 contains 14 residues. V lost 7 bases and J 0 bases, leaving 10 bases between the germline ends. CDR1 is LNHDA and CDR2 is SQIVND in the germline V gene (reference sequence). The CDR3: CASTRGYSNQPQHF. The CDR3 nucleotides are TGTGCCAGTACAAGGGGGTATAGCAATCAGCCCCAGCATTTT.

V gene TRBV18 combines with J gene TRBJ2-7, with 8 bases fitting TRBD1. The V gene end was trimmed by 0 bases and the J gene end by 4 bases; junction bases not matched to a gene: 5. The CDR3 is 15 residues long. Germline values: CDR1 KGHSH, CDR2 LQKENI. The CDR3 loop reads CASSPPDRVGYEQYF. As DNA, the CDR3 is TGTGCCAGCTCACCACCGGACAGGGTCGGGTACGAGCAGTACTTC.

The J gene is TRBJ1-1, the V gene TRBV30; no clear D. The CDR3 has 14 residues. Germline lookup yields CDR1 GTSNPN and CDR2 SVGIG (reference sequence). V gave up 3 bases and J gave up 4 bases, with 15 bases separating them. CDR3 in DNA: TGTGCCTGGAGCGCAAGGCTCGGAGCCACTGAAGCTTTCTTT. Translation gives CAWSARLGATEAFF.

The CDR3 loop is CASTLTSGFSYEQYF. The DNA of the CDR3 is TGTGCCAGCACCCTAACTAGCGGCTTCTCCTACGAGCAGTACTTC. The chain couples TRBV6-6 to TRBJ2-7, with 8 bases lining up with TRBD2. V shed 7 bases and J 0 bases; nucleotides not matched to a gene: 8. The germline V gene encodes CDR1 MNHNY and CDR2 SVGAGI (reference sequence). CDR3 length: 15 residues.

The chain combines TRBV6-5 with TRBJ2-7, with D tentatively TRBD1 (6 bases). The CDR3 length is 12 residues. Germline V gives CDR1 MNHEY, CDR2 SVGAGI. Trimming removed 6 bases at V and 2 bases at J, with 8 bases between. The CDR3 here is CASRNRAYEQYF. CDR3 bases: TGTGCCAGCAGAAACAGGGCCTACGAGCAGTACTTC.

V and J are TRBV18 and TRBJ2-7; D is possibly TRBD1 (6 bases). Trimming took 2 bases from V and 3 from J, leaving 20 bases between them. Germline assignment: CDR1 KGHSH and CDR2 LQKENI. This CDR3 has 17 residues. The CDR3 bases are TGTGCCAGCTCACCAAGGGCTGGGGACATCGTAAACTACGAGCAGTACTTC. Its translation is CASSPRAGDIVNYEQYF.

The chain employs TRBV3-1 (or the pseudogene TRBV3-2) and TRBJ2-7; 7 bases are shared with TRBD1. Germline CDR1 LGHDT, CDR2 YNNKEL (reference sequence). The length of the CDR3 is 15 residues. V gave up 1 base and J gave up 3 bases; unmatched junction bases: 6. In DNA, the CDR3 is TGTGCCAGCAGCCAAGTTTCAGGGGGAAGCTACGAGCAGTACTTC. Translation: CASSQVSGGSYEQYF.

The CDR3 reads CASSESTGGIYEQYF. DNA for the CDR3: TGTGCCAGCAGTGAGTCTACAGGGGGAATCTACGAGCAGTACTTC. This chain links TRBV6-1 with TRBJ2-7; TRBD1 matches at 8 bases. J lost 3 bases, V lost 3 bases, and 7 bases had no gene match. The germline V gene encodes CDR1 MNHNS and CDR2 SASEGT. The CDR3 has 15 amino acids.

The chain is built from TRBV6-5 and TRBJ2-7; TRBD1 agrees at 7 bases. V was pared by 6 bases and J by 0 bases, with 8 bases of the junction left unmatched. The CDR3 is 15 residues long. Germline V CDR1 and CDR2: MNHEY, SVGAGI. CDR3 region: CASRRGGTYSYEQYF. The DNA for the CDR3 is TGTGCCAGCAGAAGAGGGGGCACCTACTCCTACGAGCAGTACTTC.

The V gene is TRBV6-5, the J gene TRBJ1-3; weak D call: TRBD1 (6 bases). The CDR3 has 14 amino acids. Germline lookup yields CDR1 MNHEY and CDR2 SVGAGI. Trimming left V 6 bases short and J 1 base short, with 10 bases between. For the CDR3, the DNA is TGTGCCAGCAGGGACAGTCATTCTGGAAACACCATATATTTT. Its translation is CASRDSHSGNTIYF.

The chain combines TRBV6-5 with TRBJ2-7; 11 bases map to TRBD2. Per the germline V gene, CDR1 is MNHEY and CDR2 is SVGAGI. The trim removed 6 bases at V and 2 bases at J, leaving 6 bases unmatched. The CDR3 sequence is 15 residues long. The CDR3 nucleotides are TGTGCCAGCAGCCTCCTAGCGGGAGGACCCTACGAGCAGTACTTC. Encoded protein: CASSLLAGGPYEQYF.

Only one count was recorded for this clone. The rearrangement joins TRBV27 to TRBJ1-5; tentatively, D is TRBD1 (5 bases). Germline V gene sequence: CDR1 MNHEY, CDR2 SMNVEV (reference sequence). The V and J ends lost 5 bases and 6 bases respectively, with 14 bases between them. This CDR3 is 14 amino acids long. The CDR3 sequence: CASSRQGLGQPQHF. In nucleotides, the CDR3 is TGTGCCAGCAGTCGGCAGGGTTTGGGTCAGCCCCAGCATTTT.

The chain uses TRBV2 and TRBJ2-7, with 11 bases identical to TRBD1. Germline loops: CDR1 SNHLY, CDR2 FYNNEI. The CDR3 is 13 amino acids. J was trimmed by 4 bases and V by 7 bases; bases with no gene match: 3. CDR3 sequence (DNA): TGTGCCAGCAACCGGGACAGGGGGTACGAGCAGTACTTC. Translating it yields CASNRDRGYEQYF.

CDR3 coding DNA: TGCGCCAGCAGCCGTAGGACTAGCGGGGGCCAAAAGTACCAAGAGACCCAGTACTTC. Encoded protein: CASSRRTSGGQKYQETQYF. The chain links TRBV4-1 to TRBJ2-5, with TRBD2 matching 13 bases. V was pared by 4 bases and J by 0 bases, with 11 bases of the junction left unmatched. The CDR3 has 19 residues. Germline V gene lookup returns CDR1 MGHRA and CDR2 YSYEKL.

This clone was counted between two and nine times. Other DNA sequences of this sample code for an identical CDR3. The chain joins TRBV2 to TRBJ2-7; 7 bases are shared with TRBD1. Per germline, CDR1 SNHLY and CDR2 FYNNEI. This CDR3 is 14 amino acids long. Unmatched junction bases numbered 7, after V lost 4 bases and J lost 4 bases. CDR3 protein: CASSAGTEVYEQYF. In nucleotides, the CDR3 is TGTGCCAGCAGTGCGGGGACAGAGGTATACGAGCAGTACTTC.

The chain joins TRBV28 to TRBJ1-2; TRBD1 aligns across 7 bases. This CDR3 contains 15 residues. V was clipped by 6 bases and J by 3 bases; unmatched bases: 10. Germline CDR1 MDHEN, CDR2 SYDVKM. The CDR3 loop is CASSLTGTAYYGYTF. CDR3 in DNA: TGTGCCAGCAGCCTAACCGGGACAGCATACTATGGCTACACCTTC.

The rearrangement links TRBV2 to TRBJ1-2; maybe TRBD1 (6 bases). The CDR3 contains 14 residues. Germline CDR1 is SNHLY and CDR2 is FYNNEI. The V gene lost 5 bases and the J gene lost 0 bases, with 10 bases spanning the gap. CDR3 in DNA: TGTGCCAGCAGTCCCGGGACACCTAACTATGGCTACACCTTC. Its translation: CASSPGTPNYGYTF.

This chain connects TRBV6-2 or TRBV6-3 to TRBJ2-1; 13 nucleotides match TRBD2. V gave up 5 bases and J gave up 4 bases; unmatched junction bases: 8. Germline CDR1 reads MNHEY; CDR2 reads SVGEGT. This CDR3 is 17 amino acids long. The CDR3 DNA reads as TGTGCCAGCAGTACTTCCTCGGGACTAGCGGGATACAATGAGCAGTTCTTC. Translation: CASSTSSGLAGYNEQFF.

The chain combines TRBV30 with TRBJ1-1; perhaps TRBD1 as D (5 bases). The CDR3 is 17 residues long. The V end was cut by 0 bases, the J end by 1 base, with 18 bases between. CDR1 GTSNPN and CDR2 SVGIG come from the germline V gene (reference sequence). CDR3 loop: CAWSVAGTPRTNTEAFF. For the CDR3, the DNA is TGTGCCTGGAGTGTAGCGGGGACTCCCCGAACGAACACTGAAGCTTTCTTT.

The CDR3 coding sequence is TGTGCCAGTAGTACGTTTGGGGGGGAGTTTTACGAGCAGTACTTC. Its translation: CASSTFGGEFYEQYF. The V call is TRBV19, the J call TRBJ2-7; TRBD2 matches at 7 bases. The V gene's germline CDR1 is LNHDA and CDR2 SQIVND (reference sequence). CDR3 length: 15 amino acids. J was trimmed by 4 bases and V by 4 bases; bases with no gene match: 10.

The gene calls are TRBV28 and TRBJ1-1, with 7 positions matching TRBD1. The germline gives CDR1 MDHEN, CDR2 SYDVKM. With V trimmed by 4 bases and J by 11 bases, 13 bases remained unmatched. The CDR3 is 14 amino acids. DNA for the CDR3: TGTGCCAGCAGTTCCGCCGGGACAGAGCTACGGGCTTTCTTT. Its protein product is CASSSAGTELRAFF.

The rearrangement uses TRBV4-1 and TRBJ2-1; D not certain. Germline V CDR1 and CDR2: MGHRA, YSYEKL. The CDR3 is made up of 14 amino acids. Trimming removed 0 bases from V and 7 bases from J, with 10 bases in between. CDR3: CASSQEFARNEQFF. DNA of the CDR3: TGCGCCAGCAGCCAAGAATTTGCGCGGAATGAGCAGTTCTTC.

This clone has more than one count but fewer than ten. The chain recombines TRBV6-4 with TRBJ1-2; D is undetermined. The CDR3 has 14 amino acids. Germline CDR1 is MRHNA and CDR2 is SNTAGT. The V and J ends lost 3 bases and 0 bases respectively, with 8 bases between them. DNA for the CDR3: TGTGCCAGCAGTGAGGAGCTAGCTAACTATGGCTACACCTTC. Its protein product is CASSEELANYGYTF.

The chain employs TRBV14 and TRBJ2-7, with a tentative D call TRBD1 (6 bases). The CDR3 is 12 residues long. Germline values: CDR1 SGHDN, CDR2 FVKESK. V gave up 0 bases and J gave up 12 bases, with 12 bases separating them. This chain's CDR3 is CASSQDRDTPYF. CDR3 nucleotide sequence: TGTGCCAGCAGCCAAGATAGGGACACTCCGTACTTC.

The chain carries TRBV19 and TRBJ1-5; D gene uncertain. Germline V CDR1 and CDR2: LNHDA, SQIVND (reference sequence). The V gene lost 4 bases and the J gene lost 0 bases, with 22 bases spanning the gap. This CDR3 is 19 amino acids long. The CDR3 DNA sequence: TGTGCCAGTAGTAGCGACCCCCGCGGGATCGGCTATAGCAATCAGCCCCAGCATTTT. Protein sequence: CASSSDPRGIGYSNQPQHF.